In this sample, the clone carrying this T cell receptor (beta chain) turned up a few times. MiXCR, run by TCRdb on the RT-PCR reads, gives a single entry per CDR3 protein. The table records 550,000 to 750,000 distinct CDR3 sequences, 11% to 15% of them present only once. Trimming shortened V by 5 bases and J by 1 base, and 11 bases separated the two germline ends. The CDR3 runs to 14 residues. Per germline, CDR1 SGHTA and CDR2 FQGTGA. The rearrangement links TRBV7-3 to TRBJ1-1, with a possible D match to TRBD1 (6 bases). The TCR was taken from a female donor in good health, serving as a healthy control. Sequencing input: memory CD4+ T cells from blood. The CDR3, as DNA: TGTGCCAGCAGCGCACAGGGAGGGAACACTGAAGCTTTCTTT. Its translation is CASSAQGGNTEAFF.